This TCR beta chain appears in the sequencing data of a study of cytotoxic CD8 clonotypes in ibrutinib-treated CLL. Study-level information: Response samples were taken after a median of approximately 11 months on treatment, range 6 to 36. General study points: Clonality correlated strongly with circulating CD8+ T cells and exceeded age-matched healthy donors at baseline.

To note about this clone: Its specificity is unknown.

Genomic DNA (roughly 2.2 micrograms) was obtained from cryopreserved PBMCs for construction of TCR beta libraries. Deep sequencing aimed at 1 in 200,000 to 1 in 1 million T cells' resolution. The data were produced by immunoSEQ multiplex PCR, yet TCRdb's version contains in-frame clones alone and is incomplete. Seen here are roughly 150,000 clones, more than 75% observed once, and the top ten hold 4.5% to 6.5%. The receptor comes from a human donor with chronic lymphocytic leukemia. The sequenced sample was PBMCs, obtained after 24 months of ibrutinib treatment.

CDR3 sequence reads: CASSPLQGWRYEQYF. The CDR3 bases are TGTGCCAGCTCACCCCTACAGGGGTGGCGCTACGAGCAGTACTTC. V gene TRBV18 combines with J gene TRBJ2-7; TRBD1 matches 7 bases. The CDR3 consists of 15 residues. With V trimmed by 3 bases and J by 3 bases, 8 bases remained unmatched. Germline CDR1 KGHSH, CDR2 LQKENI.